The next 25 T cell receptor beta chains were all read from a single sample in a study of untreated major depressive disorder. Only in-frame clones appear in the TCRdb table, and some are missing; sequencing was by immunoSEQ multiplex PCR. This table holds 20,000 to 25,000 clones, around nine tenths found once. The source material was CD4+ T cells from PBMCs. The receptors shown here come from a woman aged 40 to 50 in good health.

The chain uses TRBV19 and TRBJ2-1, with 7 bases matching TRBD1. Germline V gene sequence: CDR1 LNHDA, CDR2 SQIVND (reference sequence). The ends lost 6 bases at V and 4 bases at J; junction bases unmatched: 12. CDR3 length: 16 residues. This CDR3 is CASRLDNGDRYNEQFF. The CDR3 DNA follows: TGTGCCAGTAGACTTGATAACGGGGACAGATACAATGAGCAGTTCTTC. Drawing the rest from reference TRBV19 and TRBJ2-1, the complete variable domain is DGGITQSPKYLFRKEGQNVTLSCEQNLNHDAMYWYRQDPGQGLRLIYYSQIVNDFQKGDIAEGYSVSREKKESFPLTVTSAQKNPTAFYLCASRLDNGDRYNEQFFGPGTRLTVL.

The rearrangement uses TRBV10-3 and TRBJ1-2; no clear D. V lost 6 bases and J lost 6, with 17 bases in between. Germline CDR1 ENHRY, CDR2 SYGVKD. CDR3 length: 14 residues. CDR3 protein: CAISLMSGKDGYTF. CDR3 coding DNA: TGTGCCATCAGCCTCATGTCCGGAAAGGATGGCTACACCTTC.

This chain links TRBV5-6 with TRBJ1-3; 9 bases map to TRBD1. Germline trimming cut 1 base from V and 8 bases from J; bases unmatched to any gene: 4. In germline, CDR1 is SGHDT, CDR2 YYEEEE. This CDR3 is 14 amino acids long. CDR3 nucleotide sequence: TGTGCCAGCAGCTTGACAGGGGGCCTTGACACCATATATTTT. Translation gives CASSLTGGLDTIYF.

This chain joins TRBV19 and TRBJ2-7; 7 bases agree with TRBD1. V shed 6 bases and J 5 bases; nucleotides not matched to a gene: 1. The CDR3 is made up of 11 amino acids. CDR1 is LNHDA, CDR2 SQIVND, per germline (reference sequence). This CDR3 reads CASSDRDEQYF. The CDR3, as DNA: TGTGCCAGTAGCGACAGGGACGAGCAGTACTTC. Full variable domain (missing parts from reference TRBV19 and TRBJ2-7): DGGITQSPKYLFRKEGQNVTLSCEQNLNHDAMYWYRQDPGQGLRLIYYSQIVNDFQKGDIAEGYSVSREKKESFPLTVTSAQKNPTAFYLCASSDRDEQYFGPGTRLTVT.

V gene TRBV5-6 combines with J gene TRBJ2-2, with 7 bases fitting TRBD1. Germline trimming cut 3 bases from V and 6 bases from J; bases unmatched to any gene: 8. Germline V gives CDR1 SGHDT, CDR2 YYEEEE. This CDR3 region has 15 residues. The CDR3 DNA is TGTGCCAGCAGCTACAGGGGTCTCAATGCCGGGGAGCTGTTTTTT. It is translated as CASSYRGLNAGELFF.

The chain has TRBV4-1 and TRBJ2-5, with 9 bases fitting TRBD2. V shed 0 bases and J 3 bases; nucleotides not matched to a gene: 2. Germline-derived CDR1 and CDR2 are MGHRA and YSYEKL. The CDR3 totals 15 residues. CDR3 nucleotides: TGCGCCAGCAGCCAAGACCTAGCGGGAAAAGAGACCCAGTACTTC. This translates into CASSQDLAGKETQYF.

V and J are TRBV4-1 and TRBJ1-5; TRBD1 agrees at 8 bases. The CDR3 contains 14 residues. The germline CDR1 and CDR2 sequences are MGHRA and YSYEKL. The V segment lost 0 bases and the J segment 9 bases; nucleotides outside the gene matches: 4. CDR3 bases: TGCGCCAGCAGCCAAGAACCAGGGGGCCGGCCCCAGCATTTT. Amino acid sequence: CASSQEPGGRPQHF.

The rearrangement joins TRBV18 to TRBJ2-7, with TRBD1 matching over 8 bases. Germline V gene lookup returns CDR1 KGHSH and CDR2 LQKENI. After removal of 6 bases from V and 4 bases from J, the junction contained 5 bases not matched to a gene. The CDR3 is made up of 13 amino acids. The CDR3 region is CASSPRTGYEQYV. The DNA of the CDR3 is TGTGCCAGCTCGCCAAGGACAGGGTACGAGCAGTACGTC.

J is TRBJ2-2 and V is TRBV30; D not certain. The CDR3 runs to 16 residues. Germline CDR1 GTSNPN, CDR2 SVGIG (reference sequence). Trimming took 0 bases from V and 7 from J, leaving 18 bases between them. As DNA, the CDR3 is TGTGCCTGGAGTGTGACCTGGTTGATAACTGGCGGGGAGCTGTTTTTT. Protein sequence: CAWSVTWLITGGELFF.

The sample holds one count of this clone. The rearrangement joins TRBV28 to TRBJ2-7, with 10 bases matching TRBD1. The CDR3 spans 16 residues. Trimming cost V 5 bases and J 3 bases; bases outside gene matches: 10. The germline V gene encodes CDR1 MDHEN and CDR2 SYDVKM. In DNA, the CDR3 is TGTGCCAGCAGTACCCAGGGACAGGGGCTTTTCTACGAGCAGTACTTC. Translated: CASSTQGQGLFYEQYF.

This clone was picked up one time. This sequence joins TRBV27 and TRBJ1-5; D may be TRBD1 (6 bases). The V end lost 5 bases, the J end lost 3 bases, and 17 bases lay between the germline ends. Germline loops: CDR1 MNHEY, CDR2 SMNVEV (reference sequence). This CDR3 has 16 residues. The CDR3 sequence is CASSRLATGPNQPQHF. The CDR3 coding sequence is TGTGCCAGCAGTCGCCTCGCGACAGGACCCAATCAGCCCCAGCATTTT.

The chain recombines TRBV11-3 with TRBJ2-5, with 9 bases aligning to TRBD2. The CDR3 length is 14 residues. Trimming cost V 4 bases and J 5 bases; bases outside gene matches: 5. CDR1 and CDR2 from the germline V gene are SGHNT and YENEEA. The DNA for the CDR3 is TGTGCCAGCAGCTCAGCTAGCGGGACCGAGACCCAGTACTTC. Residues: CASSSASGTETQYF. Drawing the rest from reference TRBV11-3 and TRBJ2-5, the complete variable domain is EAGVVQSPRYKIIEKKQPVAFWCNPISGHNTLYWYLQNLGQGPELLIRYENEEAVDDSQLPKDRFSAERLKGVDSTLKIQPAELGDSAVYLCASSSASGTETQYFGPGTRLLVL.

The V and J genes are TRBV7-9 and TRBJ2-7; D may correspond to TRBD1 or TRBD2 (5 bases each). Germline CDR1 SEHNR, CDR2 FQNEAQ (reference sequence). The CDR3 is made up of 13 amino acids. Trimming pared 0 bases from V and 6 bases from J, leaving 9 bases between. In nucleotides, the CDR3 is TGTGCCAGCAGCTTAGCGGGGGTTTCCGAGCAGTACGTC. Encoded protein: CASSLAGVSEQYV.

The chain is built from TRBV5-6 and TRBJ1-1; no reliable D call. Trimming pared 0 bases from V and 5 bases from J, leaving 8 bases between. The CDR3 spans 13 residues. Germline V gives CDR1 SGHDT, CDR2 YYEEEE. The CDR3 region has the DNA TGTGCCAGCAGCTTGGGGCGTACGACTGAAGCTTTCTTT. This translates into CASSLGRTTEAFF.

The chain has TRBV18 and TRBJ1-6, with D tentatively TRBD1 (5 bases). The CDR3 length is 15 residues. In germline, CDR1 is KGHSH, CDR2 LQKENI. The V and J ends lost 3 bases and 7 bases respectively, with 13 bases between them. CDR3: CASSPNQGNNSPLHF. In DNA form, the CDR3 reads TGTGCCAGCTCACCGAACCAGGGTAACAATTCACCCCTCCACTTT.

This rearrangement joins TRBV18 to TRBJ2-5; TRBD2 is a possible D gene (6 bases). This CDR3 comprises 18 residues. V lost 1 base and J 3 bases, leaving 21 bases between the germline ends. Germline V lookup: CDR1 KGHSH, CDR2 LQKENI. The CDR3 region is CASSPLGGFLVPKETQYF. The CDR3 coding sequence is TGTGCCAGCTCACCACTAGGAGGGTTCCTTGTCCCTAAAGAGACCCAGTACTTC.

The genes are TRBV5-1 and TRBJ2-1; D perhaps matches TRBD1 (5 bases). The CDR3 has 14 residues. The germline V gene encodes CDR1 SGHRS and CDR2 YFSETQ. Trimming left V 2 bases short and J 7 bases short, with 13 bases between. CDR3 in DNA: TGCGCCAGCAGCTTTACTACCCCAGGGAATGAGCAGTTCTTC. The encoded protein is CASSFTTPGNEQFF.

J is TRBJ1-1 and V is TRBV5-8, with 8 bases aligning to TRBD1. J was trimmed by 4 bases and V by 2 bases; bases with no gene match: 10. The CDR3 consists of 16 residues. Germline loops: CDR1 SGHTS, CDR2 YDEGEE. The CDR3 spells CASSFGQGGEGTEAFF. Here the CDR3 DNA reads TGTGCCAGCAGCTTCGGACAGGGTGGTGAGGGCACTGAAGCTTTCTTT.

The chain combines TRBV30 with TRBJ2-7, with D perhaps matching TRBD1 (7 bases). There are 15 residues in the CDR3. Between the trimmed V and J ends, which lost 3 bases and 3 bases, there was a span of 18 bases. Germline V gene data show CDR1 as GTSNPN and CDR2 as SVGIG (reference sequence). The CDR3 sequence is CAWSRQGVGLYEQYF. CDR3 in DNA: TGTGCCTGGAGCCGACAGGGTGTGGGACTCTACGAGCAGTACTTC.

The sample holds one count of this clone. The chain links TRBV11-1 to TRBJ2-3, with TRBD2 matching 7 bases. The CDR3 length is 16 residues. V gave up 5 bases and J gave up 2 bases; unmatched junction bases: 10. The germline CDR1 and CDR2 sequences are SGHAT and FQDESV (reference sequence). CDR3 DNA: TGTGCCAGCAGCCTACTACCGGGAGGATTCACAGATACGCAGTATTTT. Translation: CASSLLPGGFTDTQYF.

The V gene is TRBV28, the J gene TRBJ2-7, with a weak D call TRBD1 (8 bases). In germline, CDR1 is MDHEN, CDR2 SYDVKM. The CDR3 extends over 19 amino acids. Deletions cut 5 bases from V and 6 bases from J, with 32 bases between. In nucleotides, the CDR3 is TGTGCCAGCAGTCCTTACGGACAGGGACTGGGGACTACTACTTTCGAGCAGTACGTC. Its translation: CASSPYGQGLGTTTFEQYV.

The chain joins TRBV11-2 to TRBJ2-2; the match to TRBD2 covers 8 bases. V shed 1 base, J shed 4 bases, and the junction held 2 bases outside the gene matches. The CDR3 covers 15 residues. In germline, CDR1 is SGHAT, CDR2 FQNNGV. CDR3 region: CASSLGLAGTGELFF. The DNA of the CDR3 is TGTGCCAGCAGCTTAGGGCTAGCGGGCACCGGGGAGCTGTTTTTT.

This chain connects TRBV28 to TRBJ2-3; perhaps D is TRBD1 or TRBD2 (6 bases each). The CDR3 totals 14 residues. The V and J ends lost 10 bases and 3 bases respectively, with 17 bases between them. CDR1 and CDR2 (germline): MDHEN, SYDVKM. The CDR3 reads CATGGFRGTDTQYF. In DNA, the CDR3 is TGTGCCACTGGGGGGTTCAGGGGAACAGATACGCAGTATTTT.

The rearrangement joins TRBV5-6 to TRBJ2-5; 10 nucleotides line up with TRBD1. V lost 4 bases to trimming and J lost 4 bases; unmatched junction nucleotides: 4. The V gene's germline CDR1 is SGHDT and CDR2 YYEEEE. This CDR3 is built from 14 residues. For the CDR3, the DNA is TGTGCCAGCAGCCGCGACAGGGGGCCAGAGACCCAGTACTTC. Translation: CASSRDRGPETQYF.

The chain is built from TRBV27 and TRBJ2-2; D is unresolved. This CDR3 comprises 14 residues. Per the germline V gene, CDR1 is MNHEY and CDR2 is SMNVEV (reference sequence). Trimming removed 0 bases at V and 9 bases at J, with 11 bases between. The CDR3 bases are TGTGCCAGCAGTTTATCGTGGCAGGTCTGGGAGCTGTTTTTT. This encodes CASSLSWQVWELFF.